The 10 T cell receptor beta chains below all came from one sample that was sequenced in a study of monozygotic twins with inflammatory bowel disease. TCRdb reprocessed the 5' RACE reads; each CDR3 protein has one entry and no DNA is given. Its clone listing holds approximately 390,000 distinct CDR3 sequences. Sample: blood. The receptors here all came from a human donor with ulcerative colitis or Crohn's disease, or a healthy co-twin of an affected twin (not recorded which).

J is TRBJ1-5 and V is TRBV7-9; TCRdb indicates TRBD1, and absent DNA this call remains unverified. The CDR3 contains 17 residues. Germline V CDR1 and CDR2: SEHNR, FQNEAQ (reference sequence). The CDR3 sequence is CASSLAGTGGYNQPQHF.

CDR3 in amino acids: CASDEDMSSEAFF. This chain joins TRBV7-2 and TRBJ1-1; TCRdb reports TRBD1, a call that lacks DNA to check it against. This CDR3 contains 13 residues. Germline lookup yields CDR1 SGHTA and CDR2 FQGNSA.

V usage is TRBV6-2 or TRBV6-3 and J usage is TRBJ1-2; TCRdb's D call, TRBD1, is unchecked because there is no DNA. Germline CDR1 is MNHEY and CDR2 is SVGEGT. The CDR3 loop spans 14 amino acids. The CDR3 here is CASVRDRGVYGYTF.

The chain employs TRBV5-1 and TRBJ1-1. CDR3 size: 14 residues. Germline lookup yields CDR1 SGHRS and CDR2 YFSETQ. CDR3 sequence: CASSWTGMNTEAFF.

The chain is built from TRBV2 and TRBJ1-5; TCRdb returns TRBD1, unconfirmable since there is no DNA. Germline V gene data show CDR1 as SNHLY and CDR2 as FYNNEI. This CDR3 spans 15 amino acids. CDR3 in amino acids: CASSEGTGLDQPQHF. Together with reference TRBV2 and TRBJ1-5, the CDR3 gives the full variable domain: EPEVTQTPSHQVTQMGQEVILRCVPISNHLYFYWYRQILGQKVEFLVSFYNNEISEKSEIFDDQFSVERPDGSNFTLKIRSTKLEDSAMYFCASSEGTGLDQPQHFGDGTRLSIL.

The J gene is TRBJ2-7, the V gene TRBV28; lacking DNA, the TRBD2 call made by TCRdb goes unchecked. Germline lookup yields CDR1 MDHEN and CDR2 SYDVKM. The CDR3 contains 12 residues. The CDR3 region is CASSFLSGEQYF.

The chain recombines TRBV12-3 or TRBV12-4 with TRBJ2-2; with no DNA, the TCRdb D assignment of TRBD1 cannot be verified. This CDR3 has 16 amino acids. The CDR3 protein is CASSLARTVNTGELFF.

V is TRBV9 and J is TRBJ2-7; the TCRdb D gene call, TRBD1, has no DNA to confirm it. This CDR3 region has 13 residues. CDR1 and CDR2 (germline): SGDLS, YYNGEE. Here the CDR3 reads CASSVGQGDEQYF.

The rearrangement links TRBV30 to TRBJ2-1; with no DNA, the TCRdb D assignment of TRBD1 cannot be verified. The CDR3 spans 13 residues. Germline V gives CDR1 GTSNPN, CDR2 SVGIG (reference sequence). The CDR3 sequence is CAWSSLPLREQFF.

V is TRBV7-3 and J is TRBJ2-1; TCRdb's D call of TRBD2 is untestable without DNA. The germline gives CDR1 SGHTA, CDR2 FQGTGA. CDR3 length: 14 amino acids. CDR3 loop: CASSSNAGGGEQFF.